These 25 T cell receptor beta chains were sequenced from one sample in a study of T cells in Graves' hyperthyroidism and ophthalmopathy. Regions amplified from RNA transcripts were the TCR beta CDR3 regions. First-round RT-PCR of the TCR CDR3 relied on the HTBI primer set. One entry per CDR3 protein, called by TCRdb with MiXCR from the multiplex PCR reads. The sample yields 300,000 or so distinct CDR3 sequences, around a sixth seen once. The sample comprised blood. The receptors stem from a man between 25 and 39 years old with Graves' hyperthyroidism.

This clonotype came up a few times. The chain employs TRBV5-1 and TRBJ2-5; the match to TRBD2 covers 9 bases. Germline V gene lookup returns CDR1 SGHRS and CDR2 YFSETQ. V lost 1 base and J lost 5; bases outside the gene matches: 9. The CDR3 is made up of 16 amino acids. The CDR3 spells CASSLSGRPSRETQYF. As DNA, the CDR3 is TGCGCCAGCAGCTTGAGCGGGAGGCCCTCCCGGGAGACCCAGTACTTC.

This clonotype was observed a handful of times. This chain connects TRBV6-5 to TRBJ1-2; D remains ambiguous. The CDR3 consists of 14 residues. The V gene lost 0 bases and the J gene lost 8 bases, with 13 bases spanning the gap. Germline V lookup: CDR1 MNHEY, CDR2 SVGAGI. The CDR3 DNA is TGTGCCAGCAGTTACTCGGGTTCGGCTCAGGGCTACACCTTC. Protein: CASSYSGSAQGYTF.

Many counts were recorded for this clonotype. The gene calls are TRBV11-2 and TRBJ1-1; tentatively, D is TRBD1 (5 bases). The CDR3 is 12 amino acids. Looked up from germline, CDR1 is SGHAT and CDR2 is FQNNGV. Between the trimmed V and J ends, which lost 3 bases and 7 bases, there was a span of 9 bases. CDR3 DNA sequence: TGTGCCAGCAGCTTTAGGGGCTTTGAAGCTTTCTTT. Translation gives CASSFRGFEAFF.

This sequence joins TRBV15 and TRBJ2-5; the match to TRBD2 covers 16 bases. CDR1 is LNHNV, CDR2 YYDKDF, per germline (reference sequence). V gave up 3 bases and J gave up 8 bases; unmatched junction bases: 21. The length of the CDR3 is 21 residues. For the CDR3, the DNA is TGTGCCACCAGCAGGGGACTAGCGGGAGGGCCTCGTTATTTGTCTGGGGAAACCCAGTACTTC. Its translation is CATSRGLAGGPRYLSGETQYF.

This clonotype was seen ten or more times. The CDR3 DNA reads as TGTGCCAGCAGTATATGGGACAGACAAGAGACCCAGTACTTC. Encoded protein: CASSIWDRQETQYF. This chain links TRBV12-3 or TRBV12-4 with TRBJ2-5; 7 nucleotides agree with TRBD1. Unmatched junction bases numbered 5, after V lost 5 bases and J lost 2 bases. CDR3 length: 14 amino acids.

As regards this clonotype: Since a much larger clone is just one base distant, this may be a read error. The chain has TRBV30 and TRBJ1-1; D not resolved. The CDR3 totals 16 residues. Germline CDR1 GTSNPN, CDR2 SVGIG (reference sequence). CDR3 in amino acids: CARRAPRTRGNTEAFF. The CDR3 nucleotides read TGTGCCCGGAGGGCCCCTCGGACTCGGGGAAACACTGAAGCTTTCTTT.

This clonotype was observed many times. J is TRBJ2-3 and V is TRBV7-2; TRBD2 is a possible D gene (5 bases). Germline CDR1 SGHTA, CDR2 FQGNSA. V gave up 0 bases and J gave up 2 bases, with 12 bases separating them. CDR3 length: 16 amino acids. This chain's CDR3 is CASSLAWAGLTDTQYF. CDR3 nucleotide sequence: TGTGCCAGCAGCTTAGCCTGGGCGGGCCTCACAGATACGCAGTATTTT.

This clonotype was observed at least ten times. The DNA of the CDR3 is TGTGCCAGCAGCCCCGACAGGGATAATGAAAAACTGTTTTTT. Its protein is CASSPDRDNEKLFF. V is TRBV3-1 and J is TRBJ1-4, with TRBD1 matching over 7 bases. Germline CDR1 is LGHDT and CDR2 is YNNKEL (reference sequence). This CDR3 spans 14 amino acids. Germline trimming cut 4 bases from V and 4 bases from J; bases unmatched to any gene: 3.

The DNA for the CDR3 is TGTGCCAGCAGTCTGTGGGGGGGGCGCTCCCCCTCTGGGGCCAACGTCCTGACTTTC. It codes for CASSLWGGRSPSGANVLTF. The chain couples TRBV28 to TRBJ2-6, with a possible D match to TRBD2 (7 bases). The CDR3 sequence is 19 residues long. V lost 5 bases and J 0 bases, leaving 20 bases between the germline ends. From germline, CDR1 is MDHEN and CDR2 SYDVKM. The whole variable domain, remainder taken from reference TRBV28 and TRBJ2-6, is DVKVTQSSRYLVKRTGEKVFLECVQDMDHENMFWYRQDPGLGLRLIYFSYDVKMKEKGDIPEGYSVSREKKERFSLILESASTNQTSMYLCASSLWGGRSPSGANVLTFGAGSRLTVL.

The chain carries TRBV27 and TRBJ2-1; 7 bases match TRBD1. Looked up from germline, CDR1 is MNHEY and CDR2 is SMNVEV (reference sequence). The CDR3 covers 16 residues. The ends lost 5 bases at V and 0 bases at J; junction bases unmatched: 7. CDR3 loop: CASSTGQTSSYNEQFF. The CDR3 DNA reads TGTGCCAGCAGTACGGGACAGACGAGCTCCTACAATGAGCAGTTCTTC.

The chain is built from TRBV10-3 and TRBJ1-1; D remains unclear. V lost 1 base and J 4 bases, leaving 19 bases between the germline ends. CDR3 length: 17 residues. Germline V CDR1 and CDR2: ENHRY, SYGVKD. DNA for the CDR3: TGTGCCATCAGTGAGTTTAGTGGTATGGTTACAGTCACTGAAGCTTTCTTT. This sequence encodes CAISEFSGMVTVTEAFF.

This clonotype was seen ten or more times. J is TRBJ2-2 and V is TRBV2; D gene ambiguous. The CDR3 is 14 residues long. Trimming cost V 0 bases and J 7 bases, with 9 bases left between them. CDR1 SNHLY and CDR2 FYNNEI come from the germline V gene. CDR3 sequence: CASSEALGDGELFF. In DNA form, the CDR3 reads TGTGCCAGCAGTGAAGCGCTTGGAGACGGGGAGCTGTTTTTT.

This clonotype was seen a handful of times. In nucleotides, the CDR3 is TGTGCCACCAGCAGAGATCGTGGGGGTTCGAACACCGGGGAGCTGTTTTTT. Amino acid sequence: CATSRDRGGSNTGELFF. The rearrangement uses TRBV15 and TRBJ2-2, with D perhaps TRBD1 or TRBD2 (5 bases each). V lost 0 bases and J 0 bases, leaving 11 bases between the germline ends. Looked up from germline, CDR1 is LNHNV and CDR2 is YYDKDF (reference sequence). This CDR3 spans 17 amino acids.

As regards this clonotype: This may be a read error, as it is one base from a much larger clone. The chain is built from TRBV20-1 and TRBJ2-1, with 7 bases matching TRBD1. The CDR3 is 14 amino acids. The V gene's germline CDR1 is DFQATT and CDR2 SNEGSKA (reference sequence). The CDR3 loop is CSARGQRGNNKQFF. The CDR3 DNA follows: TGCAGTGCTAGGGGACAGCGCGGTAACAATAAGCAGTTCTTC.

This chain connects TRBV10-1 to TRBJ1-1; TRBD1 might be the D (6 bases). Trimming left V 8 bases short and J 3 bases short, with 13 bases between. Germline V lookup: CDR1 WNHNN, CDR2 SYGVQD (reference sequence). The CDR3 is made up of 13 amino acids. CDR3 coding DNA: TGCGCCAGCTATAGGGGGTGGGACACTGAAGCTTTCTTT. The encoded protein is CASYRGWDTEAFF.

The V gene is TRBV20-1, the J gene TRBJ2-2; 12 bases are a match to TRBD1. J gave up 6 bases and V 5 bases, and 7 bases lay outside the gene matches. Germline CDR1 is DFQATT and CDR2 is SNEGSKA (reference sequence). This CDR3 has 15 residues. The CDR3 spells CSALRGTGGAGELFF. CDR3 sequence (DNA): TGCAGTGCTCTGAGGGGGACAGGGGGCGCCGGGGAGCTGTTTTTT.

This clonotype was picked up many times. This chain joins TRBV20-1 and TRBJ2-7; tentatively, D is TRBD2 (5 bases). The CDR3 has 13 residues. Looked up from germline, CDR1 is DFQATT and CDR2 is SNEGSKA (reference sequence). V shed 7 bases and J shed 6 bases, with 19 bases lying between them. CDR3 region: CSVRRPSGGEQYF. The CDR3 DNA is TGCAGTGTCAGGCGCCCTAGTGGAGGCGAGCAGTACTTC.

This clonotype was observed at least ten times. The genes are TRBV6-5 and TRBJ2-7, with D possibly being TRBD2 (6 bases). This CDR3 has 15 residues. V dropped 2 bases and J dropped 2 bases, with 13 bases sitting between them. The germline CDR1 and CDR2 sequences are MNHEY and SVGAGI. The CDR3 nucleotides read TGTGCCAGCAGTTACGCGGAGGGAGAGGCCTACGAGCAGTACTTC. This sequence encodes CASSYAEGEAYEQYF.

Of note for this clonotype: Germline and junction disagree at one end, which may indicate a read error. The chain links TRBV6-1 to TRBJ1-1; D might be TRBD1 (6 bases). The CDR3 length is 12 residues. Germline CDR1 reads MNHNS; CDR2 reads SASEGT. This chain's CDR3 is CACSESTGEAFF. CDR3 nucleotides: TGTGCCTGCAGTGAGTCGACAGGAGAAGCTTTCTTT.

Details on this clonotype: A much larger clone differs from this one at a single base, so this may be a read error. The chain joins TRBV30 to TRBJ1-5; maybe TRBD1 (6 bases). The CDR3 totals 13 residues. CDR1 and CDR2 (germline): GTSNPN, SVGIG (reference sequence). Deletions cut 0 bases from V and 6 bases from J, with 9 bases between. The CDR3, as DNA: TGTGCCTGGAGTGTAAGGGGGTCTCAGCCCCAGCATTTT. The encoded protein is CAWSVRGSQPQHF.

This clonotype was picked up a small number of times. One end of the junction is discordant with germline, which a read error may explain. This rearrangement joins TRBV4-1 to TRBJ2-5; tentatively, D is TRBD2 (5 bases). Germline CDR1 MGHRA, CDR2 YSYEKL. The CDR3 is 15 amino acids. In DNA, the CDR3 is TGCGCCAGCAGCCAACGAGGGTTCTCCACGGAGAGCCAGTACTTC. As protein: CASSQRGFSTESQYF.

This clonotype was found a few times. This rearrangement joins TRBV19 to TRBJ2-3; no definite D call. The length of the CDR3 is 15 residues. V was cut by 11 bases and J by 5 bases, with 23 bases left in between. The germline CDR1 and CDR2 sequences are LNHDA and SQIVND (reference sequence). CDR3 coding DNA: TGTGCCTCCTTGACCCAATTTCCCAACAGAGATACGCAGTATTTT. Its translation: CASLTQFPNRDTQYF.

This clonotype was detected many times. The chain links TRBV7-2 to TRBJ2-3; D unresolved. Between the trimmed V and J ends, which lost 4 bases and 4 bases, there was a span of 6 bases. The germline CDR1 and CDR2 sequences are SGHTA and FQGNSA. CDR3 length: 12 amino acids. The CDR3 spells CASSYPSDTQYF. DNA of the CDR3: TGTGCCAGCAGCTATCCGTCAGATACGCAGTATTTT.

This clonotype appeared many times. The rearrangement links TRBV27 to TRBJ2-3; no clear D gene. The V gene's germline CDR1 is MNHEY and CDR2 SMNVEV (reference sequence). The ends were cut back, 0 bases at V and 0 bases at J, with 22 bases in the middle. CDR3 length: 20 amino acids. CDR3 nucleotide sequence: TGTGCCAGCAGTTTATCAGGGCCGGCTAGTTACCCTGCTAGCACAGATACGCAGTATTTT. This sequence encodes CASSLSGPASYPASTDTQYF.

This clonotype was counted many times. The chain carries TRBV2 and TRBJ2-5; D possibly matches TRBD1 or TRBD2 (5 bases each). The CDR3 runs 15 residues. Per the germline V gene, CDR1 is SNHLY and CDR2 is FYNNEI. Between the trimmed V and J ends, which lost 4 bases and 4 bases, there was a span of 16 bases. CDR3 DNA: TGTGCCAGCAGTGTGGGGACCCTTGGAAGAGAGACCCAGTACTTC. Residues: CASSVGTLGRETQYF.